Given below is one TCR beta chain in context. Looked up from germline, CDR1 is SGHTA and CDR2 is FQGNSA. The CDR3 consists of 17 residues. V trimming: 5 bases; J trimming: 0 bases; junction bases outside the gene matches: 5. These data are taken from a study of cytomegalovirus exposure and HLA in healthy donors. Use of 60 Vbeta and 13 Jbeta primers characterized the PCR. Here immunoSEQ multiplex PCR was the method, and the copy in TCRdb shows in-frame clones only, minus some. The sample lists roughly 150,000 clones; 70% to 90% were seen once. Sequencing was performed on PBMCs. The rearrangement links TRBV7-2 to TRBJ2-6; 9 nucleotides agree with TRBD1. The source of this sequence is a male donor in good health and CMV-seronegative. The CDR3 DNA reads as TGTGCCAGCAGCCCGGGGACAGGGATCTCTGGGGCCAACGTCCTGACTTTC. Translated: CASSPGTGISGANVLTF.